This T cell receptor beta chain was found in a study of shared clonotypes between healthy human individuals (TCRdb year 2020). About the full investigation: Three men and two women, aged 18 to 49 years, made up the cohort. Per donor, three plates each were used for CD4 naive and CD4 memory, two for CD8 naive, and one for CD8 memory. To estimate repertoire size and how much clonotype sharing occurs between individuals, the study deeply sequenced the blood TCR repertoires of several healthy adults. To increase sequencing depth and limit assay-specific biases, different laboratories used diverse techniques to prepare libraries and sequence TCR repertoires. Between about 0.9 and 9 billion PBMCs per donor were obtained by leukapheresis.

CDR1 SGHNT and CDR2 YYREEE are derived from the germline V gene (reference sequence). V trim: 0 bases; J trim: 2 bases; unmatched bases: 3. The CDR3 goes from the cysteine to the phenylalanine over 15 residues. Just the 45-base CDR3 DNA is kept, in frame starting at base 1. With regard to this clone: No antigen is known for it. One base away there is no much larger clone; base qualities are not given. Additional DNA sequences in this sample encode the identical CDR3.

Results the study describes overall, beyond this receptor: Sampling was restricted to blood, and TCR repertoires in tissue are likely to differ from TCR repertoires in blood. Because the study included a small number of donors, the genetic and exposure-history diversity represented was limited. Estimated clonotype richness was generally larger for naive than for memory subsets. When several donors were compared, the shared fraction of clonotypes was 5% to 6.5% for naive CD4, about 4% for naive CD8, 2% to 2.5% for memory CD4, and 0.35% to 0.5% for memory CD8. Based on pairwise subsampling, the degree of clonotype sharing among donors was expected to be affected by sequencing depth. Clonotypes shared by all four sorted-subset donors showed higher generation probabilities than non-shared clonotypes. Incomplete sequencing was indicated by rarefaction of sorted-subset datasets, despite the large sequencing depth.

Donors were healthy HIV-negative adults with no recently reported acute infections or vaccinations. Only Caucasian adults living in Nashville, Tennessee, USA were represented among the donors. CD4+ T cells were enriched by magnetic negative selection, after which naive cells were positively selected on CD45RA and the negative fraction was taken as the memory subset. Blood was collected by leukapheresis, and PBMCs were isolated by Ficoll-Histopaque density gradient centrifugation and then cryopreserved in liquid nitrogen vapor phase. Analytical flow cytometry was used to check the purity and quantity of every magnetically sorted T cell population. From each sorted fraction, genomic DNA was isolated and quantified by UV absorbance on a Nanodrop 2000c. TCR CDR3 regions were amplified from genomic DNA by multiplex PCR using the deep immunoSEQ assay. Genomic DNA extracted from each cell subset was distributed evenly over all wells of several immunoSEQ 96-well plates, and each plate served as one replicate. For sorted subsets, 150 to 250 ng of genomic DNA, equivalent to roughly 33,000 T cell genomes, went into each replicate PCR. Purified libraries were measured with a Qubit 3.0 fluorometer, size-checked on a Bioanalyzer 2100, and measured again with the KAPA Library Quantification kit. Each immunoSEQ 96-well plate was sequenced on its own single-read 150-cycle Illumina NextSeq 550 flow cell. From the authors' description of their analysis: The immunoSEQ output contained only junctional sequences without quality scores, so filtering could not match that applied to full-length reads. Sequences were annotated with PyIR, a Python wrapper for IgBLAST v1.9, and V/J genes and CDR3 were assigned using IMGT germline references. Any read was removed if the V/J assignment was weak (E-value above 1e-6), the CDR3 was missing, or the read contained stop codons, out-of-frame junctions, or ambiguous translated residues. V3J clonotypes were defined as sequences sharing an identical inferred V gene, J gene, and CDR3 amino acid sequence. Percentage overlap between repertoires was calculated by dividing the number of shared unique clonotypes by the size of the smaller repertoire. Richness of each repertoire was evaluated using RTK rarefaction, the Chao1 estimator, and Recon v2.1 estimates of unobserved clonotypes. OLGA was used to compute generation probabilities for all TCRbeta clonotypes that the gDNA method yielded from a handful of donors. The source is immuneACCESS, and TCRdb retained only in-frame sequences with V and J called. Part of the clones is not carried over; for the studies checked, unresolved V genes explain less than half of this, and the remainder is unexplained. The V and J calls and clone size come from that table; D and trimming were worked out from the DNA. For this sample the table gives more than 2,000,000 clones, of which approximately 94% were detected only once. Clones ranked in the top ten supply 0.13% to 0.15% of the sample.

Source material: naive CD4+ T cells sorted from blood. This sample's cell subset or site label indicates: CD45RA+ positively selected. The source is a man between 18 and 35 years old in good health. This chain is built from TRBV5-4 and TRBJ2-3, with 7 bases aligning to TRBD2. The base sequence is TGTGCCAGCAGCTTGGGAGGGAGGGCCACAGATACGCAGTATTTT. Its protein product is CASSLGGRATDTQYF.